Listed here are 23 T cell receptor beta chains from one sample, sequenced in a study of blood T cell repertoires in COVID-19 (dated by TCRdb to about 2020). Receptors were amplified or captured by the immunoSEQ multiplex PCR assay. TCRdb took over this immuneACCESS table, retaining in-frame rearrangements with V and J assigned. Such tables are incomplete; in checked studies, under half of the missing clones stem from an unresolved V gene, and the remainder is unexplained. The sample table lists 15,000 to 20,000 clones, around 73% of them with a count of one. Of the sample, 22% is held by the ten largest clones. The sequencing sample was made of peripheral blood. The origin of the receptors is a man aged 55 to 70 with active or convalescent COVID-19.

The CDR3 reads CASSLGLAGAGTGELFF. DNA of the CDR3: TGTGCCAGCAGTTTGGGACTAGCGGGAGCTGGCACCGGGGAGCTGTTTTTT. The genes are TRBV11-2 and TRBJ2-2, with TRBD2 matching over 14 bases. J gave up 4 bases and V 6 bases, and 7 bases lay outside the gene matches. Germline V gene lookup returns CDR1 SGHAT and CDR2 FQNNGV. The CDR3 extends over 17 amino acids.

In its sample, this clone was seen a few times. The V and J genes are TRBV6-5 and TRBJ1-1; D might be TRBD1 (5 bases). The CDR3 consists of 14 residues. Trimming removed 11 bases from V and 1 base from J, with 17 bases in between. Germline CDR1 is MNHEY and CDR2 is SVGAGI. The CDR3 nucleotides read TGTGCCTCGACAGTGGGTTATGAGAACACTGAAGCTTTCTTT. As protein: CASTVGYENTEAFF.

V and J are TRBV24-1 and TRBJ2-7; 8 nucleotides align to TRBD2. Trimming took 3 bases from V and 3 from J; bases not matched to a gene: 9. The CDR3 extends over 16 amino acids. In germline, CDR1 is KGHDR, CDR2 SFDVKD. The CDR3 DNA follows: TGTGCCACCAGTGATGGCTTAGCGGGACTGGGCTACGAGCAGTACTTC. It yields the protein CATSDGLAGLGYEQYF.

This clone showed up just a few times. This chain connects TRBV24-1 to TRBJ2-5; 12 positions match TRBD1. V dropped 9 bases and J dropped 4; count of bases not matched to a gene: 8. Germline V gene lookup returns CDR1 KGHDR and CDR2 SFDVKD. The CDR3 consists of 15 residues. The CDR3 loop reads CATSPRDRGRETQYF. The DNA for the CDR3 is TGTGCCACCTCTCCCCGGGACAGGGGGCGAGAGACCCAGTACTTC.

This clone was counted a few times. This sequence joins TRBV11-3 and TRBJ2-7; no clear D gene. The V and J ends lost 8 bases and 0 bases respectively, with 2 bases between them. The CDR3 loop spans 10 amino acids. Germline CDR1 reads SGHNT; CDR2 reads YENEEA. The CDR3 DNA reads TGTGCCAGCCACTCCTACGAGCAGTACTTC. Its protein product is CASHSYEQYF.

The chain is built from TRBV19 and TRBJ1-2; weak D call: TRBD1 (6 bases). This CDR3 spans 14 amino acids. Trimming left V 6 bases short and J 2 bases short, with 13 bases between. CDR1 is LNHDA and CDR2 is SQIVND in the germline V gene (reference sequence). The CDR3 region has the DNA TGTGCCAGTAGCGAGGACAGCGACAACTATGGCTACACCTTC. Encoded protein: CASSEDSDNYGYTF.

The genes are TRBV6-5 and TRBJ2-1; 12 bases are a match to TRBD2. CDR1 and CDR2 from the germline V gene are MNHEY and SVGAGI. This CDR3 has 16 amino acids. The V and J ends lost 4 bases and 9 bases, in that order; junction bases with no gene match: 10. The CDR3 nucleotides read TGTGCCAGCAGTTTACTAGCGGGGGGAAGTAGAAGTGAGCAGTTCTTC. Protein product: CASSLLAGGSRSEQFF.

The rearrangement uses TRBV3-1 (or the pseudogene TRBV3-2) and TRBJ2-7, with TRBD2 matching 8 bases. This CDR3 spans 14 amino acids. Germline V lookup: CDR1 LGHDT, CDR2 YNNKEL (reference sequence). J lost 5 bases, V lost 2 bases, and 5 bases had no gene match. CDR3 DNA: TGTGCCAGCAGCCAAAGCGGGGGTCCGCACGAGCAGTACTTC. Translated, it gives CASSQSGGPHEQYF.

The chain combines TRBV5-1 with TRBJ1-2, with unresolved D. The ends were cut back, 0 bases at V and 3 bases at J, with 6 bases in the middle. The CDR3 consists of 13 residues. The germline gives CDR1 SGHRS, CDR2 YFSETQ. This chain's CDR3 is CASSLEGDYGYTF. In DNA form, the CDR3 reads TGCGCCAGCAGCTTGGAGGGAGACTATGGCTACACCTTC.

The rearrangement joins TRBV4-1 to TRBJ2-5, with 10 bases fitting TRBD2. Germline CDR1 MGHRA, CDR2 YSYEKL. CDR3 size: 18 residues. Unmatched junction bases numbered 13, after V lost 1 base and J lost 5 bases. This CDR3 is CASSQGISGRRRRETQYF. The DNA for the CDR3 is TGCGCCAGCAGCCAAGGGATTAGCGGGAGGCGTCGACGGGAGACCCAGTACTTC.

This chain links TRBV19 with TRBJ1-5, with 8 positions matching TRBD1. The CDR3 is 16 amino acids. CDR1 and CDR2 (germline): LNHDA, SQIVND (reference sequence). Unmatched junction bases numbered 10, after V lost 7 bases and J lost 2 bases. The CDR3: CASTLLLTGGNQPQHF. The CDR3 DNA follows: TGTGCCAGTACCTTGCTTTTGACAGGGGGCAATCAGCCCCAGCATTTT.

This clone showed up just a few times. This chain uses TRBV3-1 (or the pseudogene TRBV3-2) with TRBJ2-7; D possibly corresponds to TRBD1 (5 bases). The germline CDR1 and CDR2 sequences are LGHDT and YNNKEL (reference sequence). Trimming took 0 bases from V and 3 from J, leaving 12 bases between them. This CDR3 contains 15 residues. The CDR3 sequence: CASSQDGAQDYEQYF. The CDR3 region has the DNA TGTGCCAGCAGCCAAGATGGGGCCCAAGACTACGAGCAGTACTTC.

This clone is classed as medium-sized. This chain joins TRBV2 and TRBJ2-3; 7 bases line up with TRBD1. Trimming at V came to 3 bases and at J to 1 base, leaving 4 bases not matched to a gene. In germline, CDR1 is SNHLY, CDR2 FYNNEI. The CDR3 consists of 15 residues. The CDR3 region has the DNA TGTGCCAGCAGTGATACAGGGGTCGGCACAGATACGCAGTATTTT. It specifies CASSDTGVGTDTQYF.

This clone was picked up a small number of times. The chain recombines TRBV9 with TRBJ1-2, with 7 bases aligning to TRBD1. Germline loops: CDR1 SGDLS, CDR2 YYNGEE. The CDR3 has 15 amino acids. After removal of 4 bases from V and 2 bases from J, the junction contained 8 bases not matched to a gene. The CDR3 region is CASSSRTGANYGYTF. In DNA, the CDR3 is TGTGCCAGCAGCTCAAGGACAGGAGCGAACTATGGCTACACCTTC.

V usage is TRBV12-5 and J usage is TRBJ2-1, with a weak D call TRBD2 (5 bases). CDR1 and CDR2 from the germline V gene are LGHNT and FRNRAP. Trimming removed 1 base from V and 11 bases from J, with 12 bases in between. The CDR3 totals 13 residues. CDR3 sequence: CASGLGAGNQQFF. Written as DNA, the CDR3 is TGTGCTAGTGGTTTGGGGGCGGGTAATCAGCAGTTCTTC.

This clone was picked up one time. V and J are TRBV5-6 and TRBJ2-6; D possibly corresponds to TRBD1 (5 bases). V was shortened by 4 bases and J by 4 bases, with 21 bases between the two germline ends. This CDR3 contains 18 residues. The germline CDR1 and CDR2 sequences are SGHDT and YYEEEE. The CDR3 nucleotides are TGTGCCAGCAGCACCCGGACAAGGGCAGTGCTGGGGGCCAACGTCCTGACTTTC. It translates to CASSTRTRAVLGANVLTF.

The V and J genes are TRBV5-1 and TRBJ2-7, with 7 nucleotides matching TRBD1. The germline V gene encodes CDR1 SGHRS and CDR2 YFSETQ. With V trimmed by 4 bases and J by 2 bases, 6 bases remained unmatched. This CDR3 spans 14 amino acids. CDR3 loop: CASSPQGGPYEQYF. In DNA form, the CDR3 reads TGCGCCAGCAGCCCTCAAGGGGGCCCCTACGAGCAGTACTTC.

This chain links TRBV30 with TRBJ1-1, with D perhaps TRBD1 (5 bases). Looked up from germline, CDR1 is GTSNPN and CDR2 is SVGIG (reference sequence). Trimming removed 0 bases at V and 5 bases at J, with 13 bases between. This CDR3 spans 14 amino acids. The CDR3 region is CAWSVRGMGTEAFF. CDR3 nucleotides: TGTGCCTGGAGTGTACGGGGGATGGGTACTGAAGCTTTCTTT.

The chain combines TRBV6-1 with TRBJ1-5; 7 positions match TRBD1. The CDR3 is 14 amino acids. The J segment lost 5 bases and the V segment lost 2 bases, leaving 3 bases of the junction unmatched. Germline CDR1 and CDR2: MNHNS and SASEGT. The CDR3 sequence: CASSENQGDQPQHF. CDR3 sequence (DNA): TGTGCCAGCAGTGAAAATCAGGGGGATCAGCCCCAGCATTTT.

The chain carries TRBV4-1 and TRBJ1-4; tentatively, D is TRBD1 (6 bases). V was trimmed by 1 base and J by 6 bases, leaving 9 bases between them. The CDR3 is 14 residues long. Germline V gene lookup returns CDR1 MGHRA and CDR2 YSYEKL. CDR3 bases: TGCGCCAGCAGCCAAGGCAGGGGCTATGAAAAACTGTTTTTT. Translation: CASSQGRGYEKLFF.

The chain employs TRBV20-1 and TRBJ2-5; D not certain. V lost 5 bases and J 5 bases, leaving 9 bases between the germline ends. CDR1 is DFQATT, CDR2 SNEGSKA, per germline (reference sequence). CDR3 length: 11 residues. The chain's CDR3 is CSAVFLETQYF. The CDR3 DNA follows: TGCAGTGCTGTCTTCCTGGAGACCCAGTACTTC.

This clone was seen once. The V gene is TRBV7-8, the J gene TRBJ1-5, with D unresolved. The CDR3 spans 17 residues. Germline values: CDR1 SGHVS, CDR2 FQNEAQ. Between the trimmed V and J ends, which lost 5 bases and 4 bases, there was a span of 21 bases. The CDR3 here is CASSPDGPYRGNQPQHF. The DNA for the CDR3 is TGTGCCAGCAGCCCCGACGGACCTTACCGGGGAAATCAGCCCCAGCATTTT.

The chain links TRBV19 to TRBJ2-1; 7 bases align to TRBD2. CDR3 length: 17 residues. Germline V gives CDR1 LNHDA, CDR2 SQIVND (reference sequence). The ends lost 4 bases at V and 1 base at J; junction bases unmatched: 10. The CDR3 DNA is TGTGCCAGTAGTAGAGGGTCGGCGGGAGCATCCTACAATGAGCAGTTCTTC. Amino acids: CASSRGSAGASYNEQFF.